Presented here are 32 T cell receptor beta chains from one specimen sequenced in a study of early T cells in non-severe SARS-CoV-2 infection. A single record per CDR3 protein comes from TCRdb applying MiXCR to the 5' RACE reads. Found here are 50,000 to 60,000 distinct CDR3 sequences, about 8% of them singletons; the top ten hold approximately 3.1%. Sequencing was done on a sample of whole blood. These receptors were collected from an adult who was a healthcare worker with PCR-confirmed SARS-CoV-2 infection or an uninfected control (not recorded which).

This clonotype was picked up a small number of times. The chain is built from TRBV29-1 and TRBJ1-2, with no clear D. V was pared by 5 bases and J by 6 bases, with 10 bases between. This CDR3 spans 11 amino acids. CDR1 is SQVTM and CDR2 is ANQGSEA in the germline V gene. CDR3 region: CSVFHSNGYTF. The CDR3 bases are TGCAGCGTTTTCCATAGTAATGGCTACACCTTC.

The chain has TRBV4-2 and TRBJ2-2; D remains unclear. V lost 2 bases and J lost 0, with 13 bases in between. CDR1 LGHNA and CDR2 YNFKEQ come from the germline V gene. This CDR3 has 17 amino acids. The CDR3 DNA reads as TGTGCCAGCAGCCAACCTAATGTCGGTACGAACACCGGGGAGCTGTTTTTT. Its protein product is CASSQPNVGTNTGELFF.

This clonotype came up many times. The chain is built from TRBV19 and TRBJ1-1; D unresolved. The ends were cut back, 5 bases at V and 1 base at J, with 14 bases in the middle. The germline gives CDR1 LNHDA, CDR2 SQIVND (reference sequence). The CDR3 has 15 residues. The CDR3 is CASSRRAGGNTEAFF. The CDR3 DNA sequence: TGTGCCAGTAGTCGGCGAGCGGGCGGGAACACTGAAGCTTTCTTT.

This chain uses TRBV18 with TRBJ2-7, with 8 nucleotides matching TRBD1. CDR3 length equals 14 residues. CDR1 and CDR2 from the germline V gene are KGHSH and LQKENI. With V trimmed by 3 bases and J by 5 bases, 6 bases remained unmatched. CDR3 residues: CASSPGWTGHEQYF. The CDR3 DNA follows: TGTGCCAGCTCACCGGGGTGGACAGGGCACGAGCAGTACTTC.

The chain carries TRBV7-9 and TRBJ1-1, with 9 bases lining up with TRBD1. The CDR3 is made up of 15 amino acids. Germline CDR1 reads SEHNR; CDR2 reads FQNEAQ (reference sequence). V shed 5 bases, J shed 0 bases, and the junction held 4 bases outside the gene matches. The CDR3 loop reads CASSRGQGMNTEAFF. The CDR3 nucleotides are TGTGCCAGCAGCCGGGGACAGGGTATGAACACTGAAGCTTTCTTT. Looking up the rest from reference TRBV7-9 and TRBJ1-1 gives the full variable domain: DTGVSQNPRHKITKRGQNVTFRCDPISEHNRLYWYRQTLGQGPEFLTYFQNEAQLEKSRLLSDRFSAERPKGSFSTLEIQRTEQGDSAMYLCASSRGQGMNTEAFFGQGTRLTVV.

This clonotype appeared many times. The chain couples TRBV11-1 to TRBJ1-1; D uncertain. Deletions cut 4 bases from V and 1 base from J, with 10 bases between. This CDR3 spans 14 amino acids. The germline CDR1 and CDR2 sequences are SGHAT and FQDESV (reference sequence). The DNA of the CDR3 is TGTGCCAGCAGCTCTTTGACCGGGAACACTGAAGCTTTCTTT. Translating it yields CASSSLTGNTEAFF.

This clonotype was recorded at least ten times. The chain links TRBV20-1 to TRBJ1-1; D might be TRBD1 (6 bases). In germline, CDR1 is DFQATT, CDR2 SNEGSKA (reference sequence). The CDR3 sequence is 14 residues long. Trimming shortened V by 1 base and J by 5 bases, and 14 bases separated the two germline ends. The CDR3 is CSARGNREGTEAFF. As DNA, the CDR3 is TGCAGTGCTAGAGGCAACAGGGAGGGGACTGAAGCTTTCTTT.

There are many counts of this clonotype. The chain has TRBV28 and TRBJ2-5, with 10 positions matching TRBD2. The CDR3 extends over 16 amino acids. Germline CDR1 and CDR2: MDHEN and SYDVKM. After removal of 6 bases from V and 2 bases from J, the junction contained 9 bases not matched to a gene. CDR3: CASRSSGRGPQETQYF. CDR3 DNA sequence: TGTGCCAGCAGATCCAGCGGGAGGGGTCCACAAGAGACCCAGTACTTC.

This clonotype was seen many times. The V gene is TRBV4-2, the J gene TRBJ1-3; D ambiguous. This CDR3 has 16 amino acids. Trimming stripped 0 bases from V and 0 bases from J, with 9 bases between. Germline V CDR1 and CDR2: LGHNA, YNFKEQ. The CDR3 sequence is CASSQDGSNSGNTIYF. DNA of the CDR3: TGTGCCAGCAGCCAAGATGGCTCCAACTCTGGAAACACCATATATTTT.

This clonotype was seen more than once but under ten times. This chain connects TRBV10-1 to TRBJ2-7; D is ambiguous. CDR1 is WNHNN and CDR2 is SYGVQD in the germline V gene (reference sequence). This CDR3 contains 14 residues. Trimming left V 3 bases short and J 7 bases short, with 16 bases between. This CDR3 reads CASSESEEGSEQYF. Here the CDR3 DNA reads TGCGCCAGCAGTGAATCCGAGGAAGGTAGTGAGCAGTACTTC.

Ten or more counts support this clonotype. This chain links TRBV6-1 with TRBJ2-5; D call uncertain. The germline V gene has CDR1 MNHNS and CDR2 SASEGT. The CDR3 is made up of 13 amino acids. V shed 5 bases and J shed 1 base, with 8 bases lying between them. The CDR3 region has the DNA TGTGCCAGCAGTTTCGCCGCCCAAGAGACCCAGTACTTC. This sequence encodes CASSFAAQETQYF.

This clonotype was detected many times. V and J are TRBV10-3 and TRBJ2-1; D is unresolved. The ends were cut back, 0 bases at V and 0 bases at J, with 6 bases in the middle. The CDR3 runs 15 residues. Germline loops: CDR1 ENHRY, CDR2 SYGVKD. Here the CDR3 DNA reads TGTGCCATCAGTGAGTCGACCCCCTCCTACAATGAGCAGTTCTTC. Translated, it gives CAISESTPSYNEQFF.

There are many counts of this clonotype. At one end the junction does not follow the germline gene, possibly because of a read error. Here the CDR3 DNA reads TGTGCCAGCAGGTTAGCGGGAGCGAACACCGGGGAGCTGTTTTTT. Translated: CASRLAGANTGELFF. The J gene is TRBJ2-2, the V gene TRBV12-3 or TRBV12-4, with TRBD2 matching 9 bases. This CDR3 has 15 amino acids.

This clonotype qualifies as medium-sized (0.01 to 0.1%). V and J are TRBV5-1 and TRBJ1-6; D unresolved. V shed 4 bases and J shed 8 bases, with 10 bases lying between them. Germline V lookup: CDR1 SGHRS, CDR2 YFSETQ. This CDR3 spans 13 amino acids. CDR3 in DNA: TGCGCCAGCAGCCTTAAGTTGGATTCACCCCTCCACTTT. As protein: CASSLKLDSPLHF.

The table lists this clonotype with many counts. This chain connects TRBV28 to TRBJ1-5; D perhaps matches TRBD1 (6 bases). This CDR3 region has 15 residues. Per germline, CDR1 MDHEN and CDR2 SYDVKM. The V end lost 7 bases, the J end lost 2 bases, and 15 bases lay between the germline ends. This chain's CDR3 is CASTQRGGGNQPQHF. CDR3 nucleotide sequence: TGTGCCAGCACCCAGAGGGGGGGAGGCAATCAGCCCCAGCATTTT.

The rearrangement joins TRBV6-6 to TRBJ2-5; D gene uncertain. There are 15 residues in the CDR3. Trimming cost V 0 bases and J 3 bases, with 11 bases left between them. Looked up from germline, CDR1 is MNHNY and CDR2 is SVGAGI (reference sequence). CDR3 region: CASSYSRRNEETQYF. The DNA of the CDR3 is TGTGCCAGCAGTTACTCCCGGCGGAACGAAGAGACCCAGTACTTC.

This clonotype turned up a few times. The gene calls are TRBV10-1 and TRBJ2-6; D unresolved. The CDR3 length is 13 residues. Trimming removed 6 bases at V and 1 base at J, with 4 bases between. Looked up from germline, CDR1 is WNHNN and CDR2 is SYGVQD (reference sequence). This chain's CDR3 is CASSWSGANVLTF. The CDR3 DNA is TGCGCCAGCAGCTGGTCTGGGGCCAACGTCCTGACTTTC.

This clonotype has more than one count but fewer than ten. The CDR3 DNA reads TGCAGTGCTAGACCAGGGAGAGTAGCGTACAATGAGCAGTTCTTC. Protein product: CSARPGRVAYNEQFF. The J gene is TRBJ2-1, the V gene TRBV20-1, with D perhaps TRBD1 or TRBD2 (5 bases each). Germline V gene data show CDR1 as DFQATT and CDR2 as SNEGSKA (reference sequence). The V end lost 2 bases, the J end lost 4 bases, and 15 bases lay between the germline ends. CDR3 length: 15 amino acids.

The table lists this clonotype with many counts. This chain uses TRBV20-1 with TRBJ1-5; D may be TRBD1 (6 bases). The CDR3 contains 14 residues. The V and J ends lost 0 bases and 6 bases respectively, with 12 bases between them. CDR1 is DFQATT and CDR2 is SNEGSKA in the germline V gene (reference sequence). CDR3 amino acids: CSARDLRGRQPQHF. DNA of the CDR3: TGCAGTGCTAGAGATCTCAGGGGTCGTCAGCCCCAGCATTTT.

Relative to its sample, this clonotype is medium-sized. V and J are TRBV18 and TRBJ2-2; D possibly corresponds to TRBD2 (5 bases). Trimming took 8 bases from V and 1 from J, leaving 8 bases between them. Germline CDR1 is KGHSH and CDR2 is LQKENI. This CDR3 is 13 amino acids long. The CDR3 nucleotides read TGTGCCAGCCCAGCGGTGAACACCGGGGAGCTGTTTTTT. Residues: CASPAVNTGELFF.

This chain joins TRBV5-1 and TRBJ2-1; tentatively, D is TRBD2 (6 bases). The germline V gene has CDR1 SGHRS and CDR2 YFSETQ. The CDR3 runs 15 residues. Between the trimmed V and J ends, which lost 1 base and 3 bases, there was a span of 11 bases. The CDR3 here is CASSLTVAVYNEQFF. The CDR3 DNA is TGCGCCAGCAGCTTGACAGTAGCGGTCTACAATGAGCAGTTCTTC.

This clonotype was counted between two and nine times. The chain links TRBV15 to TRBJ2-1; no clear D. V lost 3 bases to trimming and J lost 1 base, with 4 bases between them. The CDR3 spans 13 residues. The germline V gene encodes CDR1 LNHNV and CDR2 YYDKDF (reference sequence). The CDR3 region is CATSRKSYNEQFF. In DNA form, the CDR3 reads TGTGCCACCAGCAGGAAATCCTACAATGAGCAGTTCTTC.

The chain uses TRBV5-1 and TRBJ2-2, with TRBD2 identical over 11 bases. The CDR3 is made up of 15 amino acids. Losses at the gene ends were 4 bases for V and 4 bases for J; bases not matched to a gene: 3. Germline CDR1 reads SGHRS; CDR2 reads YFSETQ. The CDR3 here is CASSGLAGPTGELFF. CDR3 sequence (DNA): TGCGCCAGCAGCGGACTAGCGGGCCCCACCGGGGAGCTGTTTTTT.

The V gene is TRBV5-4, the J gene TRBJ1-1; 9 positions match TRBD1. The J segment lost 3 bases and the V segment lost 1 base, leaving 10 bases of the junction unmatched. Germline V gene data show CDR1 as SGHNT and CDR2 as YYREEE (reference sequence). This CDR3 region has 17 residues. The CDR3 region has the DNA TGTGCCAGCAGCTTGAGGGGACAGGGTGATTTTGACACTGAAGCTTTCTTT. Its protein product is CASSLRGQGDFDTEAFF.

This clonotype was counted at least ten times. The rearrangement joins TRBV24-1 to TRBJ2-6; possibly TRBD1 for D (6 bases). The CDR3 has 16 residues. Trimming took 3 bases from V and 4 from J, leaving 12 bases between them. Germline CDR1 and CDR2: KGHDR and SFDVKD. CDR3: CATSDITGTGANVLTF. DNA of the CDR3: TGTGCCACCAGTGATATTACAGGGACCGGGGCCAACGTCCTGACTTTC.

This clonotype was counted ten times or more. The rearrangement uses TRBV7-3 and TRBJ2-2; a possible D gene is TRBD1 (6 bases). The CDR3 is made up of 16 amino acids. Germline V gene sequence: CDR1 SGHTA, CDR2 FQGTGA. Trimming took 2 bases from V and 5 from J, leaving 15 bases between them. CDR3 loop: CASSLGGPSRTGELFF. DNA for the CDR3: TGTGCCAGCAGCTTAGGGGGCCCCTCGCGGACCGGGGAGCTGTTTTTT.

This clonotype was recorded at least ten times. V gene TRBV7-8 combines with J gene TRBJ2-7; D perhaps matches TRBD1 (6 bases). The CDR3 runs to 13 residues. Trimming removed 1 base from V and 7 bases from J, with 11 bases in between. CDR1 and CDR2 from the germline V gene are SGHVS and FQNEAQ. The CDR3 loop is CASSLVRGGEQYF. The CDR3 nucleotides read TGTGCCAGCAGCTTAGTCAGAGGGGGAGAGCAGTACTTC.

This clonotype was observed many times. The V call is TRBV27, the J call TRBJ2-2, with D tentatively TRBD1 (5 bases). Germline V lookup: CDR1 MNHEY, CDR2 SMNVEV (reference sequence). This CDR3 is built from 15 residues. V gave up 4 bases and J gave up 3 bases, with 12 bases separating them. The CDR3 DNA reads TGTGCCAGCAGTTGGATACGACAGTACACCGGGGAGCTGTTTTTT. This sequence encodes CASSWIRQYTGELFF.

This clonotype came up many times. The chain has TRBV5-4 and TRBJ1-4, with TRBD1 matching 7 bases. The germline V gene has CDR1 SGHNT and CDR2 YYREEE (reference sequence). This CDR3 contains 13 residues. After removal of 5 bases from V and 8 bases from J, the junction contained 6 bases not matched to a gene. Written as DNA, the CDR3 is TGTGCCAGCAGTAAGGGGGCAGACGAAAAACTGTTTTTT. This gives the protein CASSKGADEKLFF.

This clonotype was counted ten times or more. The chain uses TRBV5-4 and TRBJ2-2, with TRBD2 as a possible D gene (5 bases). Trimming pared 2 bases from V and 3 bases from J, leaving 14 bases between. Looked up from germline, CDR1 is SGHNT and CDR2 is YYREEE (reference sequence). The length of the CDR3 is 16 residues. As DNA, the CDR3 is TGTGCCAGCAGCTTCAGCGTGGGAGCGGACACCGGGGAGCTGTTTTTT. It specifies CASSFSVGADTGELFF.

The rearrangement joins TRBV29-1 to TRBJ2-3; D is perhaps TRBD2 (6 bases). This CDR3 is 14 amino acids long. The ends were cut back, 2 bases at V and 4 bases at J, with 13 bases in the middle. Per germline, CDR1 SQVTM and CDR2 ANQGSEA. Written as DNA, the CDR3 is TGCAGCGTTGAAACGAGACTAGGCGCAGATACGCAGTATTTT. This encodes CSVETRLGADTQYF.

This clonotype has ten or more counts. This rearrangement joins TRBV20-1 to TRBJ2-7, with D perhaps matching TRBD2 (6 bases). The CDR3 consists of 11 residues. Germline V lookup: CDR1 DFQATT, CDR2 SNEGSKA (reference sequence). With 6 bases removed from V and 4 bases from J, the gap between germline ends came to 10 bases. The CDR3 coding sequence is TGCAGTGCAGGAGGGAGATACGAGCAGTACTTC. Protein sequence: CSAGGRYEQYF.